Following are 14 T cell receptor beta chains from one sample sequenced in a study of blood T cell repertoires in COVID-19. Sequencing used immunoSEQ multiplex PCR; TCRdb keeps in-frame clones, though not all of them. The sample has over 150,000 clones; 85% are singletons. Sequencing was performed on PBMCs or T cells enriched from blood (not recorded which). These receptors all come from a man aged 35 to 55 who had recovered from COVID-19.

CDR3 nucleotides: TGTGCCAGCAGCGTAGCCGGGGGAGATAATTCACCCCTCCACTTT. This codes for CASSVAGGDNSPLHF. The chain is built from TRBV9 and TRBJ1-6, with a weak D call TRBD1 (5 bases). V was clipped by 0 bases and J by 5 bases, with 9 bases between them. This CDR3 region has 15 residues. The germline CDR1 and CDR2 sequences are SGDLS and YYNGEE.

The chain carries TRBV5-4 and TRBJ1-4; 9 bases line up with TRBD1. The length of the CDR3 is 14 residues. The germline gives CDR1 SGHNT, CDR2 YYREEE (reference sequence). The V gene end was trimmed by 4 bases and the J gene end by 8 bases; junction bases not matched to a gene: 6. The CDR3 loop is CASSQDRGYEKLFF. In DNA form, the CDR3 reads TGTGCCAGCAGCCAGGACAGGGGCTACGAAAAACTGTTTTTT.

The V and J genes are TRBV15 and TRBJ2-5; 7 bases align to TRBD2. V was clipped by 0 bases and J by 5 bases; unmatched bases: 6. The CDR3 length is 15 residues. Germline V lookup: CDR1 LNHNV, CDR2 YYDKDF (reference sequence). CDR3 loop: CATSRDTGGWETQYF. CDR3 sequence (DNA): TGTGCCACCAGCAGAGATACGGGAGGCTGGGAGACCCAGTACTTC. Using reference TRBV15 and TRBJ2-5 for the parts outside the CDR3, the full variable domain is DAMVIQNPRYQVTQFGKPVTLSCSQTLNHNVMYWYQQKSSQAPKLLFHYYDKDFNNEADTPDNFQSRRPNTSFCFLDIRSPGLGDTAMYLCATSRDTGGWETQYFGPGTRLLVL.

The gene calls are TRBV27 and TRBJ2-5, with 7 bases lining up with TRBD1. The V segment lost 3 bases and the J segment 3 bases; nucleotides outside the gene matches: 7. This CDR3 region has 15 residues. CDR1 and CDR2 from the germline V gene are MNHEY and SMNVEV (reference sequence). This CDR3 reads CASSLRGRQEETQYF. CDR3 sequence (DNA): TGTGCCAGCAGTTTGAGGGGGCGTCAAGAAGAGACCCAGTACTTC.

Written as DNA, the CDR3 is TGTGCCACCAGTGGATCCGGGACAGGGGTAGGTGGCACTGAAGCTTTCTTT. This encodes CATSGSGTGVGGTEAFF. The chain recombines TRBV24-1 with TRBJ1-1, with 10 bases fitting TRBD1. J lost 4 bases, V lost 5 bases, and 12 bases had no gene match. This CDR3 is built from 17 residues. Germline V gene lookup returns CDR1 KGHDR and CDR2 SFDVKD.

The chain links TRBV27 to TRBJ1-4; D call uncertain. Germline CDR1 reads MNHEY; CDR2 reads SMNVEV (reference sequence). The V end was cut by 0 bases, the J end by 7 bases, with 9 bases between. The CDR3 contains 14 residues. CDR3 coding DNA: TGTGCCAGCAGTTTATCGGCGTCAGGTGAAAAACTGTTTTTT. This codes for CASSLSASGEKLFF.

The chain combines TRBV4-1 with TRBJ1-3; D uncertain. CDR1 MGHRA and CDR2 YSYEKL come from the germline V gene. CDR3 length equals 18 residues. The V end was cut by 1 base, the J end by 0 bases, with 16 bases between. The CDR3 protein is CASSQGPAGDGSGNTIYF. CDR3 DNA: TGCGCCAGCAGCCAAGGTCCGGCCGGGGATGGCTCTGGAAACACCATATATTTT.

The CDR3 DNA reads TGTGCCAGCAGTCGACATGACTATGGAGGCTACACCTTC. Translation: CASSRHDYGGYTF. This chain uses TRBV28 with TRBJ1-2; D gene unclear. V shed 5 bases and J shed 8 bases, with 15 bases lying between them. The CDR3 covers 13 residues. Germline V gene lookup returns CDR1 MDHEN and CDR2 SYDVKM.

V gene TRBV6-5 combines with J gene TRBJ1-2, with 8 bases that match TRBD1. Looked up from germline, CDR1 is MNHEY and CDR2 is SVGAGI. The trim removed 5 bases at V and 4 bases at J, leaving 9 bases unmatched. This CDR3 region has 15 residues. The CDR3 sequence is CASSLDRGSFYGYTF. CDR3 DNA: TGTGCCAGCAGTCTCGACAGGGGCAGTTTCTATGGCTACACCTTC.

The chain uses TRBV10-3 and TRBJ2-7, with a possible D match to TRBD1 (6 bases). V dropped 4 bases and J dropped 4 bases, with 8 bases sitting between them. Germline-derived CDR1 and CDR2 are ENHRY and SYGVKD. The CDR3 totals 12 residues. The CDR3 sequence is CAISGQEYEQYF. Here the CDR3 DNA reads TGTGCCATCAGTGGACAGGAATACGAGCAGTACTTC.

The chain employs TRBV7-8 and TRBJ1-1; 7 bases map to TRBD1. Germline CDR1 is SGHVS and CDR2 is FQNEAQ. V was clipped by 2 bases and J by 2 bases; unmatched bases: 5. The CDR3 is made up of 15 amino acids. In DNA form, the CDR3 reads TGTGCCAGCAGCTTATTCAACAGGGGCAACACTGAAGCTTTCTTT. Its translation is CASSLFNRGNTEAFF.

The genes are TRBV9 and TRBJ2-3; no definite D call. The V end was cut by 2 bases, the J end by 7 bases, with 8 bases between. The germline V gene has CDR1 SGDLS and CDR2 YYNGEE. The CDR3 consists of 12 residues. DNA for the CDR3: TGTGCCAGCAGCGTTGACTTCAATACGCAGTATTTT. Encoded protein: CASSVDFNTQYF. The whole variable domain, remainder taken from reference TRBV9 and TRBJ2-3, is DSGVTQTPKHLITATGQRVTLRCSPRSGDLSVYWYQQSLDQGLQFLIQYYNGEERAKGNILERFSAQQFPDLHSELNLSSLELGDSALYFCASSVDFNTQYFGPGTRLTVL.

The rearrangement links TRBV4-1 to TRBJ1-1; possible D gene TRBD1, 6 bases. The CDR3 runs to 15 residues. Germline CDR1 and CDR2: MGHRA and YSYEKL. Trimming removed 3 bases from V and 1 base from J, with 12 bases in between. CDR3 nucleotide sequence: TGCGCCAGCAGCCACTACGGGACACCGAACACTGAAGCTTTCTTT. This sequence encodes CASSHYGTPNTEAFF.

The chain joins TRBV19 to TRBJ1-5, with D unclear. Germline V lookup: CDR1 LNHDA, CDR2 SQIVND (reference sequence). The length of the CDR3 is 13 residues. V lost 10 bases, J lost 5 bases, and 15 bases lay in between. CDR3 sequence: CATSAGRYQPQHF. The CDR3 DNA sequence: TGTGCCACCTCAGCGGGCAGATATCAGCCCCAGCATTTT.